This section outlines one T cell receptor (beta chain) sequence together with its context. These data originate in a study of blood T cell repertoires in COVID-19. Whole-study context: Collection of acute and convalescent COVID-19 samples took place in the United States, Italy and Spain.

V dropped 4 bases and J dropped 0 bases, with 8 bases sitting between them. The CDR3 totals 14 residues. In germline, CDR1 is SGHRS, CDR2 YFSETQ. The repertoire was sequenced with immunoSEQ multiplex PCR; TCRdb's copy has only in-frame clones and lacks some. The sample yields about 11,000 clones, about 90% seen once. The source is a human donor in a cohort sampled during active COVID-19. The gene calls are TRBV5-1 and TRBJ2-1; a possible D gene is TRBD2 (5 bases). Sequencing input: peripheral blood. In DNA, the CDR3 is TGCGCCAGCAGCCGAGCGGTCTCCTACAATGAGCAGTTCTTC. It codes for CASSRAVSYNEQFF.